Listed here are 11 T cell receptor beta chains from one sample, sequenced in a study of T cell responses to AZD1222 COVID-19 vaccine. Clones were read by immunoSEQ multiplex PCR, and TCRdb kept only the in-frame ones, dropping some. The repertoire holds more than 150,000 clones, with over 80% as singletons. This specimen consisted of peripheral blood, obtained on day 0 of AZD1222 vaccination. The receptors derive from an adult in good health.

The V gene is TRBV30, the J gene TRBJ1-3; D perhaps matches TRBD1 (5 bases). V was clipped by 1 base and J by 3 bases, with 13 bases between them. Per the germline V gene, CDR1 is GTSNPN and CDR2 is SVGIG (reference sequence). The CDR3 is 15 residues long. Here the CDR3 reads CAWSGVQGFGNTIYF. The CDR3 coding sequence is TGTGCCTGGAGTGGGGTCCAGGGATTTGGAAACACCATATATTTT.

The chain carries TRBV3-1 (or the pseudogene TRBV3-2) and TRBJ1-5; weak D call: TRBD1 (6 bases). V lost 2 bases and J 6 bases, leaving 8 bases between the germline ends. CDR1 LGHDT and CDR2 YNNKEL come from the germline V gene (reference sequence). The CDR3 has 13 residues. DNA of the CDR3: TGTGCCAGCAGCCAAATGGGGGCTCAGCCCCAGCATTTT. Protein sequence: CASSQMGAQPQHF.

The chain links TRBV19 to TRBJ2-7; the D gene is possibly TRBD1 (5 bases). Looked up from germline, CDR1 is LNHDA and CDR2 is SQIVND (reference sequence). This CDR3 is built from 14 residues. V dropped 3 bases and J dropped 2 bases, with 11 bases sitting between them. DNA for the CDR3: TGTGCCAGTAGTATTGGGTTGACAGCCTACGAGCAGTACTTC. Protein: CASSIGLTAYEQYF. Full variable domain (remainder filled in from reference TRBV19 and TRBJ2-7): DGGITQSPKYLFRKEGQNVTLSCEQNLNHDAMYWYRQDPGQGLRLIYYSQIVNDFQKGDIAEGYSVSREKKESFPLTVTSAQKNPTAFYLCASSIGLTAYEQYFGPGTRLTVT.

This clone was counted a single time. The chain employs TRBV28 and TRBJ1-2; no firm D call. V was clipped by 4 bases and J by 0 bases, with 9 bases between them. The CDR3 extends over 14 amino acids. Germline V gene lookup returns CDR1 MDHEN and CDR2 SYDVKM. The CDR3 coding sequence is TGTGCCAGCAGTTCTGAAGCAGCTAACTATGGCTACACCTTC. This translates into CASSSEAANYGYTF.

The rearrangement links TRBV5-1 to TRBJ2-3; 10 bases are shared with TRBD1. J lost 3 bases, V lost 7 bases, and 5 bases had no gene match. The germline V gene encodes CDR1 SGHRS and CDR2 YFSETQ. The CDR3 is 14 amino acids. In DNA, the CDR3 is TGCGCCAGCCAACGGACAGGGGGGACAGATACGCAGTATTTT. It specifies CASQRTGGTDTQYF.

This clone appeared a few times. The chain joins TRBV18 to TRBJ2-1, with D possibly being TRBD1 (5 bases). CDR1 KGHSH and CDR2 LQKENI come from the germline V gene. Trimming left V 3 bases short and J 4 bases short, with 13 bases between. The CDR3 loop spans 15 amino acids. CDR3 nucleotide sequence: TGTGCCAGCTCACCGGGCCAGGGCGTTTACAATGAGCAGTTCTTC. Translated, it gives CASSPGQGVYNEQFF.

The chain is built from TRBV7-6 and TRBJ1-2; 10 bases are a match to TRBD1. The V and J ends lost 6 bases and 6 bases, in that order; junction bases with no gene match: 10. CDR1 and CDR2 from the germline V gene are SGHVS and FNYEAQ. The CDR3 has 15 residues. The CDR3 bases are TGTGCCAGCAGTTCCGGACAGGGGGTCGCTGATGGCTACACCTTC. The encoded protein is CASSSGQGVADGYTF.

The V call is TRBV2, the J call TRBJ1-5; D gene uncertain. The CDR3 is 11 amino acids. Germline lookup yields CDR1 SNHLY and CDR2 FYNNEI. With 4 bases removed from V and 5 bases from J, the gap between germline ends came to 3 bases. The CDR3 sequence: CASSAHQPQHF. The CDR3 nucleotides read TGTGCCAGCAGTGCACATCAGCCCCAGCATTTT. Combining the CDR3 with reference TRBV2 and TRBJ1-5 gives the whole variable domain EPEVTQTPSHQVTQMGQEVILRCVPISNHLYFYWYRQILGQKVEFLVSFYNNEISEKSEIFDDQFSVERPDGSNFTLKIRSTKLEDSAMYFCASSAHQPQHFGDGTRLSIL.

V and J are TRBV9 and TRBJ2-1, with 9 bases that match TRBD2. CDR1 is SGDLS, CDR2 YYNGEE, per germline. The CDR3 sequence is 20 residues long. Trimming removed 4 bases from V and 0 bases from J; junction bases left unmatched: 17. The CDR3 loop reads CASSLEALAGYRSSYNEQFF. The CDR3 coding sequence is TGTGCCAGCAGCCTAGAGGCTCTAGCGGGGTACAGGAGCTCCTACAATGAGCAGTTCTTC.

This sequence joins TRBV6-5 and TRBJ2-3; D is perhaps TRBD2 (7 bases). Germline CDR1 is MNHEY and CDR2 is SVGAGI. The CDR3 has 15 residues. Between the trimmed V and J ends, which lost 6 bases and 0 bases, there was a span of 13 bases. This chain's CDR3 is CASRGATSSTDTQYF. As DNA, the CDR3 is TGTGCCAGCAGGGGGGCGACTAGCAGCACAGATACGCAGTATTTT.

V gene TRBV5-6 combines with J gene TRBJ2-5; tentative D call: TRBD2 (6 bases). The CDR3 spans 14 residues. V dropped 1 base and J dropped 2 bases, with 9 bases sitting between them. The germline V gene has CDR1 SGHDT and CDR2 YYEEEE. CDR3 protein: CASSLRGNQETQYF. As DNA, the CDR3 is TGTGCCAGCAGCTTGCGGGGGAATCAAGAGACCCAGTACTTC.